This note documents a single T cell receptor beta chain sequence. With 10 bases clipped from V and 5 bases from J, the junction kept 10 bases outside the gene matches. Germline CDR1 is SNHLY and CDR2 is FYNNEI. The CDR3 is made up of 13 amino acids. This entry is derived from a study of blood T cell repertoires in COVID-19. Study as a whole: The samples span acute and convalescent COVID-19 from the United States, Italy and Spain. From T cells, B-cell-depleted T cells, or PBMCs came the material, which was cDNA or gDNA.

Participants had their cohort set by participant-reported clinical history. In the original analysis: Nucleated cell counts were estimated from reference gene primer amplification. This table comes from immunoSEQ multiplex PCR, and its TCRdb copy is limited to in-frame clones, with some not included. For V, J and clone size, that table is used; D and trimming come from the DNA. Among about 210,000 clones listed, roughly 88% were seen once. Input material: PBMCs or T cells enriched from blood (not recorded which). The chain links TRBV2 to TRBJ2-5; 7 nucleotides line up with TRBD1. The receptor's source is a man between 40 and 49 years old with acute COVID-19. The CDR3 DNA reads TGTGCCACCCGGGGACAGCCAGGGGAGACCCAGTACTTC. It translates to CATRGQPGETQYF.